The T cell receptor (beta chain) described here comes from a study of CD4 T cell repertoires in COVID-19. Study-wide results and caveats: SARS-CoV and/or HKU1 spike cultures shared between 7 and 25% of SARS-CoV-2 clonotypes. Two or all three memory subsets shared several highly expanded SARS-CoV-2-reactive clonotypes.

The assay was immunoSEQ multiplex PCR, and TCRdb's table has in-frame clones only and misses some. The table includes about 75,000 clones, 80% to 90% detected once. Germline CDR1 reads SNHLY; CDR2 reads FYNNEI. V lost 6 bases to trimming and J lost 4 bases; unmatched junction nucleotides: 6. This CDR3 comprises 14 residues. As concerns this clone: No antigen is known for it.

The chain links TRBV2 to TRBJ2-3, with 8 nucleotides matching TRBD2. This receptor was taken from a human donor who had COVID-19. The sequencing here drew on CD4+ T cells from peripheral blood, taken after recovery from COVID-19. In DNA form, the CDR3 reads TGTGCCAGCAGCTACGGACTAGCCTCAGATACGCAGTATTTT. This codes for CASSYGLASDTQYF.